A selection of T cell receptor beta chains follows, all from one sample in a study of cytomegalovirus exposure and HLA in healthy donors. TCRdb's copy holds only in-frame clones and misses some; the assay was immunoSEQ multiplex PCR. The data show about 200,000 clones, 78% seen once. The sequenced sample was PBMCs. The source is a male donor in good health and CMV-seronegative. Both conserved end residues are part of each CDR3. D genes are given only for firm matches. The size field is filled for only some rows; it gives once, few, many or a size class.

D	V	size	J	DNA	CDR3
-	TRBV28	-	TRBJ2-4	TGTGCCAGCAGTTCACCTAGCGCTGGAGCCAAAAACATTCAGTACTTC	CASSSPSAGAKNIQYF
TRBD1	TRBV5-1	-	TRBJ1-4	TGCGCCAGCAGCCTGGGACAGGGGAATGAAAAACTGTTTTTT	CASSLGQGNEKLFF
-	TRBV25-1	-	TRBJ2-6	TGTGCCAGCAGTGAATTTGGAGGTCAATCTTATGGGGCCAACGTCCTGACTTTC	CASSEFGGQSYGANVLTF
TRBD2	TRBV4-1	-	TRBJ2-3	TGCGCCAGCAGCCTTTCCGGGACTAGCGGCACAGATACGCAGTATTTT	CASSLSGTSGTDTQYF
-	TRBV21-1	-	TRBJ1-2	TGTGCCAGCAGCAAAGTCCGTCCTCCTCGGTCAGCGAATAATAACTATGGCTACACCTTC	CASSKVRPPRSANNNYGYTF
-	TRBV14	few	TRBJ1-1	TGTGCCAGCAGCCAAGACCGGGACACTGAAGCTTTCTTT	CASSQDRDTEAFF
-	TRBV9	once	TRBJ2-1	TGTGCCAGCAGCGTAGGACGGGGTCTGGATGAGCAGTTCTTC	CASSVGRGLDEQFF
TRBD2	TRBV6-6	-	TRBJ2-2	TGTGCCACCGTACCGGGAGGGACGAACACCGGGGAGCTGTTTTTT	CATVPGGTNTGELFF
-	TRBV29-1	-	TRBJ2-5	TGCAGCGTTGAAGATCCTGGACAGTTTCAAGAGACCCAGTACTTC	CSVEDPGQFQETQYF
TRBD2	TRBV14	-	TRBJ2-7	TGTGCCAGCAGCCACGCCCTAGCGGGACTGTACGAGCAGTACTTC	CASSHALAGLYEQYF
-	TRBV19	-	TRBJ2-1	TGTGCCAGTAGTAGCTCGAGGAGGGCCAACAATGAGCAGTTCTTC	CASSSSRRANNEQFF
-	TRBV29-1	-	TRBJ2-3	TGCAGCGTTGCCAGGGAGGTGGTGTTCACAGATACGCAGTATTTT	CSVAREVVFTDTQYF
-	TRBV5-1	-	TRBJ1-5	TGCGCCGGCCTCGCCAAAACCATGCCCCCCCAGGGTTATAGCAATCAGCCCCAGCATTTT	CAGLAKTMPPQGYSNQPQHF
-	TRBV19	once	TRBJ1-1	TGTGCCAGTAGTCCAAGGAGTACTGAAGCTTTCTTT	CASSPRSTEAFF
-	TRBV28	-	TRBJ2-7	TGTGCCAGCAGTTCCCGGGACTCATCCTACGAGCAGTACTTC	CASSSRDSSYEQYF
-	TRBV28	-	TRBJ2-3	TGTGCCAGCAGGGCCCAGATAGATACGCAGTATTTT	CASRAQIDTQYF
-	TRBV6-5	few	TRBJ1-1	TGTGCCAGCAGTTACTCGGGAGGCACAGAAGCTTTCTTT	CASSYSGGTEAFF
TRBD1	TRBV5-1	few	TRBJ2-7	TGCGCCAGCAGCCCGGGACAGAACTACGAGCAGTACTTC	CASSPGQNYEQYF
-	TRBV21-1	-	TRBJ2-2	TGTGCCAGCAGCAAATCTTGGAGCGGTAACACCGGGGAGCTGTTTTTT	CASSKSWSGNTGELFF
TRBD1	TRBV28	-	TRBJ1-5	TGTGCCAGCAGCCCGACAGGGAACAGCAATCAGCCCCAGCATTTT	CASSPTGNSNQPQHF
TRBD1	TRBV19	-	TRBJ1-2	TGTGCCAGTAGTATAGCAAGGGGGCGACTGAACTATGGCTACACCTTC	CASSIARGRLNYGYTF
-	TRBV6-5	-	TRBJ1-2	TGTGCCAGCAGTCCCCTTACAGACTATGGCTACACCTTC	CASSPLTDYGYTF
-	TRBV28	-	TRBJ1-5	TGTGCCAGCAGTTTAAGACTGATAAATCAGCCCCAGCATTTT	CASSLRLINQPQHF
TRBD1	TRBV19	-	TRBJ2-7	TGTGCCACCGGGGACAGGGCGGTTGTCGAGCAGTACTTC	CATGDRAVVEQYF
-	TRBV30	-	TRBJ2-1	TGTGCCTGGGCCACCCAGGGTATCAATGAGCAGTTCTTC	CAWATQGINEQFF
TRBD1	TRBV4-1	-	TRBJ2-7	TGCGCCAGCAGCCAAGGGACAGGGGGTCACCTTTCCTACGAGCAGTACTTC	CASSQGTGGHLSYEQYF
TRBD1	TRBV19	few	TRBJ1-2	TGTGCCAGTAGTACAACAGGGGGAAACTATGGCTACACCTTC	CASSTTGGNYGYTF
TRBD1	TRBV2	-	TRBJ2-7	TGTGCCAGCAGTAAGGACAGGGCTGACTACGAGCAGTACTTC	CASSKDRADYEQYF
TRBD2	TRBV5-1	once	TRBJ2-1	TGCGCCAGCAGCTCCGAACTAGCGTTGAATGAGCAGTTCTTC	CASSSELALNEQFF
TRBD2	TRBV11-2	few	TRBJ2-1	TGTGCCAGCAGCTCCCCCCGAGCGGGAGGGAGTTACTACAATGAGCAGTTCTTC	CASSSPRAGGSYYNEQFF
-	TRBV27	-	TRBJ2-2	TGTGCCGCGTTCGCAGGGGTCAACACCGGGGAGCTGTTTTTT	CAAFAGVNTGELFF
-	TRBV20-1	-	TRBJ1-1	TGCAGCCCGGACATGGGGACTGAAGCTTTCTTT	CSPDMGTEAFF
TRBD1	TRBV4-1	-	TRBJ2-3	TGCGCCAGCAGCCAGCAGGACAGGGCCCCCACAGATACGCAGTATTTT	CASSQQDRAPTDTQYF
-	TRBV25-1	-	TRBJ2-2	TGTGCCAGCAGTGAGGCGGGGAGTGTCACCGGGGAGCTGTTTTTT	CASSEAGSVTGELFF
TRBD1	TRBV6-6	-	TRBJ2-1	TGTGCCAGCAGTTTCCACCGGGACAGGGGGTCAGATGAGCAGTTCTTC	CASSFHRDRGSDEQFF
-	TRBV28	-	TRBJ1-2	TGTGCCAGCAGTTTTCGCTATGGCTACACCTTC	CASSFRYGYTF
TRBD2	TRBV7-9	-	TRBJ2-7	TGTTCCAGCAGCCCAGCGGGACTATCCACCTACGAGCAGTACTTC	CSSSPAGLSTYEQYF
-	TRBV7-9	-	TRBJ2-7	TGTGCCAGCAGCTCCCCCCCGTTGGGGACTTCTTCCTACGAGCAGTACTTC	CASSSPPLGTSSYEQYF
TRBD1	TRBV15	-	TRBJ2-1	TGTGCCACCAGCAGTAGGTCGGGACAGGGGGTGAATGAGCAGTTCTTC	CATSSRSGQGVNEQFF
TRBD1	TRBV5-1	few	TRBJ1-3	TGCGCCAGCAGCGACGACAGGGGGCCGGGAAACACCATATATTTT	CASSDDRGPGNTIYF
TRBD1	TRBV9	-	TRBJ1-1	TGTGCCAGCAGCGTAGGGGACAGAAACACTGAAGCTTTCTTT	CASSVGDRNTEAFF
-	TRBV29-1	-	TRBJ2-5	TGCAGCGTTGAGGCGGAGGAGTGGGAGACCCAGTACTTC	CSVEAEEWETQYF
-	TRBV25-1	few	TRBJ1-6	TGTGCCAGCAGTGACGGAGTCTCACCCCTCCACTTT	CASSDGVSPLHF
TRBD1	TRBV5-6	few	TRBJ1-4	TGTGCCAGCAGCCGTCAACAGGGGGCGGCTAATGAAAAACTGTTTTTT	CASSRQQGAANEKLFF
-	TRBV18	-	TRBJ2-7	TGTGCCAGCTCACCACCCCCAGGCAGATACGAGCAGTACTTC	CASSPPPGRYEQYF
-	TRBV27	few	TRBJ1-2	TGTGCCAGCAGTTATGGAGGACGGGGGGCGTCCCCTAACTATGGCTACACCTTC	CASSYGGRGASPNYGYTF
-	TRBV6-6	few	TRBJ1-1	TGTGCCAGCAGTTACGGAGATATGAACACTGAAGCTTTCTTT	CASSYGDMNTEAFF
-	TRBV11-3	-	TRBJ1-1	TGTGCCAGCAGCTTACGGGGGAACACTGAAGCTTTCTTT	CASSLRGNTEAFF